These 11 T cell receptor beta chains were sequenced from one sample in a study of T-cell reconstitution after alpha-beta-depleted transplantation in children. It was with unique molecular identifiers that the TCRbeta library was prepared. TCRdb re-called the PCR reads through MiXCR, storing one row per CDR3 protein. The sample gives about 350,000 distinct CDR3 sequences, 13% of which show up once; around 4.5% is in the top ten. This material consisted of PBMCs, taken from the stem cell graft. These receptors were taken from a human donor who donated a stem cell graft to a child with Fanconi anemia.

At least ten counts were recorded for this clonotype. The chain employs TRBV11-2 and TRBJ2-7, with D possibly matching TRBD1 (6 bases). Germline assignment: CDR1 SGHAT and CDR2 FQNNGV. Trimming shortened V by 5 bases and J by 4 bases, and 21 bases separated the two germline ends. This CDR3 region has 16 residues. The CDR3 is CASSPGRLGQIYEQYF. As DNA, the CDR3 is TGTGCCAGCAGCCCTGGCCGATTGGGACAAATTTACGAGCAGTACTTC.

The V gene is TRBV3-1, the J gene TRBJ1-2; D is perhaps TRBD1 (5 bases). From germline, CDR1 is LGHDT and CDR2 YNNKEL (reference sequence). This CDR3 spans 14 amino acids. V shed 0 bases and J shed 4 bases, with 9 bases lying between them. This chain's CDR3 is CASSQDGGAYGYTF. CDR3 nucleotide sequence: TGTGCCAGCAGCCAAGATGGAGGGGCCTATGGCTACACCTTC.

Concerning this clonotype itself: The limits of the CDR3 on the DNA are not certain, so only TCRdb's listed CDR3 is given. The chain has TRBV5-1 and TRBJ1-1; the table's D call, TRBD1, has no DNA check behind it. CDR1 is SGHRS, CDR2 YFSETQ, per germline. The CDR3 totals 15 residues, both ends included. The CDR3 sequence: CASSLVADGSGKGFF.

This clonotype was detected ten times or more. V and J are TRBV6-5 and TRBJ2-7; possibly TRBD2 for D (5 bases). This CDR3 contains 14 residues. CDR1 is MNHEY and CDR2 is SVGAGI in the germline V gene. Trimming removed 8 bases from V and 4 bases from J, with 18 bases in between. The CDR3 sequence: CASRPGTSLYEQYF. The CDR3 DNA reads TGTGCCAGCCGTCCGGGAACCAGTCTATACGAGCAGTACTTC.

This clonotype was counted ten times or more. V gene TRBV29-1 combines with J gene TRBJ1-2; no clear D gene. With 3 bases removed from V and 8 bases from J, the gap between germline ends came to 4 bases. Germline V gives CDR1 SQVTM, CDR2 ANQGSEA. The CDR3 runs 9 residues. The CDR3 loop is CSVEEGYTF. The CDR3 nucleotides read TGCAGCGTTGAGGAAGGCTACACCTTC.

As concerns this clonotype: A much bigger clone sits one base away, suggesting this may be a read error. This chain joins TRBV7-2 and TRBJ1-1; D perhaps matches TRBD1 (6 bases). The germline gives CDR1 SGHTA, CDR2 FQGNSA. The CDR3 has 13 residues. The V and J ends lost 10 bases and 6 bases respectively, with 18 bases between them. CDR3 DNA sequence: TGTGCCACTCAAGGACAGCCAAACTCTGAAGCTTTCTTT. This translates into CATQGQPNSEAFF.

This clonotype was seen repeatedly, ten times or more. The V call is TRBV11-2, the J call TRBJ1-1; the D gene is possibly TRBD1 (5 bases). CDR1 and CDR2 from the germline V gene are SGHAT and FQNNGV. V was shortened by 5 bases and J by 7 bases, with 14 bases between the two germline ends. CDR3 length: 13 residues. The CDR3 is CASSAVPRGEAFF. In DNA, the CDR3 is TGTGCCAGCAGCGCCGTCCCGAGGGGTGAAGCTTTCTTT. The whole variable domain, remainder taken from reference TRBV11-2 and TRBJ1-1, is EAGVAQSPRYKIIEKRQSVAFWCNPISGHATLYWYQQILGQGPKLLIQFQNNGVVDDSQLPKDRFSAERLKGVDSTLKIQPAKLEDSAVYLCASSAVPRGEAFFGQGTRLTVV.

This clonotype was seen repeatedly, ten times or more. The V gene is TRBV20-1, the J gene TRBJ2-1; D is unclear. The V end was cut by 6 bases, the J end by 5 bases, with 11 bases between. The CDR3 runs 12 residues. Germline loops: CDR1 DFQATT, CDR2 SNEGSKA (reference sequence). The CDR3 sequence is CSATRLNNEQFF. CDR3 coding DNA: TGCAGTGCCACACGATTAAACAATGAGCAGTTCTTC.

The sample holds many counts of this clonotype. The chain combines TRBV29-1 with TRBJ2-3; D ambiguous. Trimming cost V 0 bases and J 10 bases, with 11 bases left between them. The CDR3 sequence is 12 residues long. From germline, CDR1 is SQVTM and CDR2 ANQGSEA. The CDR3 reads CSVEDMALSQYF. The CDR3 coding sequence is TGCAGCGTTGAAGATATGGCTCTATCGCAGTATTTT.

J is TRBJ1-3 and V is TRBV12-3 or TRBV12-4; D may be TRBD1 (6 bases). Trimming stripped 10 bases from V and 4 bases from J, with 26 bases between. The CDR3 has 17 amino acids. The CDR3 loop is CATASVGGLSVGNTIYF. In DNA, the CDR3 is TGTGCCACCGCTTCGGTAGGGGGGCTATCCGTAGGAAACACCATATATTTT.

The chain combines TRBV7-9 with TRBJ2-3; TRBD1 might be the D (6 bases). This CDR3 contains 16 residues. Germline CDR1 reads SEHNR; CDR2 reads FQNEAQ (reference sequence). Trimming pared 7 bases from V and 0 bases from J, leaving 17 bases between. This chain's CDR3 is CASTSPLQGSTDTQYF. The CDR3 region has the DNA TGTGCCAGCACCTCTCCTCTACAGGGCAGCACAGATACGCAGTATTTT.